This T cell receptor (beta chain) was retrieved from a study of patients and donors after allogeneic stem cell transplantation. TCRdb called the RT-PCR reads again in MiXCR, with one record for every CDR3 protein. This table holds roughly 880,000 distinct CDR3 sequences, roughly 18% found once. The CDR3 spans 15 residues. Germline loops: CDR1 LGHNA, CDR2 YSLEER. J was trimmed by 7 bases and V by 4 bases; bases with no gene match: 5. The sequenced material came from blood, either unsorted or a sorted T cell fraction (not recorded which). The receptor's source is a human donor who was either an allogeneic HSCT recipient or a stem cell or donor lymphocyte infusion donor (not recorded which). It is not recorded whose cells these are; they may come from a transplant donor. The V and J genes are TRBV4-3 and TRBJ1-6, with TRBD1 identical over 9 bases. In DNA form, the CDR3 reads TGCGCCAGCAGCCTGAGCGGGACAGGGAATTCACCCCTCCACTTT. Amino acids: CASSLSGTGNSPLHF.